The rows below give T cell receptor beta chains drawn from one sample of a study of cytomegalovirus exposure and HLA in healthy donors. TCRdb's table, derived via immunoSEQ multiplex PCR, lists solely in-frame clones and lacks some. Of around 200,000 clones in the sample, 75% to 85% were seen once. The sequencing sample was made of PBMCs. The source of these receptors is a boy aged 5 to 17 in good health and CMV-seronegative. The CDR3 runs from the conserved cysteine through the conserved F or W. Fields, in order: CDR3 protein, CDR3 length, V gene.

CDR3: CASSFRTGGTDTQYF
length: 15
V: TRBV11-2

CDR3: CASSPLRSANTEAFF
length: 15
V: TRBV9

CDR3: CASGTGFGNTEAFF
length: 14
V: TRBV27

CDR3: CAWSGDRGEGGKNIQYF
length: 17
V: TRBV30

CDR3: CASSEEVNQPQHF
length: 13
V: TRBV6-4

CDR3: CASSSTGVSSYEQYF
length: 15
V: TRBV6-6

CDR3: CASSFILSGALSGANVLTF
length: 19
V: TRBV5-8

CDR3: CASSLESGQLTEAFF
length: 15
V: TRBV11-3

CDR3: CASSLIGQGDTGELFF
length: 16
V: TRBV7-2

CDR3: CASSPSGVSVGYTF
length: 14
V: TRBV18

CDR3: CASSGPAGSSYNEQFF
length: 16
V: TRBV6-1

CDR3: CASSFGGNQPQHF
length: 13
V: TRBV5-1

CDR3: CASSFPDRGGNYGYTF
length: 16
V: TRBV28

CDR3: CASSIDAGLNYGYTF
length: 15
V: TRBV19

CDR3: CASIDDRGFNTEAFF
length: 15
V: TRBV6-5

CDR3: CASQRRFSNQPQHF
length: 14
V: TRBV27

CDR3: CAISEASGLPYQETQYF
length: 17
V: TRBV10-3